A single sample gave rise to the 16 T cell receptor beta chains below, sequenced in a study of T cell changes during pregnancy in multiple sclerosis. Clones were sequenced by immunoSEQ multiplex PCR, and TCRdb holds only the in-frame ones, with some missing. The sample records around 30,000 clones, roughly 90% being singletons. The starting material was CD8+ T cells from peripheral blood mononuclear cells, obtained in the third trimester of pregnancy. These receptors were taken from a female donor with multiple sclerosis, enrolled in a pregnancy study.

The chain is built from TRBV4-3 and TRBJ2-3; D is undetermined. The length of the CDR3 is 18 residues. Trimming left V 0 bases short and J 4 bases short, with 20 bases between. Germline loops: CDR1 LGHNA, CDR2 YSLEER. The DNA for the CDR3 is TGCGCCAGCAGCCAAGAGTCACTTCGAGGTGCGGTCCCAGATACGCAGTATTTT. Translating gives CASSQESLRGAVPDTQYF.

The V and J genes are TRBV9 and TRBJ2-7; D uncertain. This CDR3 comprises 15 residues. Trimming stripped 3 bases from V and 2 bases from J, with 15 bases between. The germline CDR1 and CDR2 sequences are SGDLS and YYNGEE. The CDR3 DNA sequence: TGTGCCAGCAGCGCGACACTCGGATTTGCCTACGAGCAGTACTTC. It encodes CASSATLGFAYEQYF.

The chain uses TRBV6-1 and TRBJ2-2; 8 bases are a match to TRBD1. With V trimmed by 3 bases and J by 7 bases, 7 bases remained unmatched. Germline lookup yields CDR1 MNHNS and CDR2 SASEGT. The length of the CDR3 is 15 residues. CDR3 DNA: TGTGCCAGCAGTGACTCCGCAGGGGGCCACGGGGAGCTGTTTTTT. This encodes CASSDSAGGHGELFF.

The rearrangement uses TRBV5-8 and TRBJ2-7; the D gene is possibly TRBD2 (5 bases). V lost 1 base to trimming and J lost 2 bases, with 7 bases between them. This CDR3 has 13 amino acids. Per the germline V gene, CDR1 is SGHTS and CDR2 is YDEGEE. The CDR3 loop is CASSLRGAYEQYF. CDR3 nucleotides: TGTGCCAGCAGCTTGCGGGGTGCCTACGAGCAGTACTTC.

V is TRBV4-2 and J is TRBJ1-1; D perhaps matches TRBD1 (6 bases). The length of the CDR3 is 16 residues. Germline values: CDR1 LGHNA, CDR2 YNFKEQ. V was shortened by 1 base and J by 0 bases, with 12 bases between the two germline ends. CDR3 in DNA: TGTGCCAGCAGCCAAGGGCCAGGACAGATGAACACTGAAGCTTTCTTT. Its protein is CASSQGPGQMNTEAFF.

The chain has TRBV7-6 and TRBJ2-7, with D unclear. The V gene's germline CDR1 is SGHVS and CDR2 FNYEAQ. This CDR3 region has 14 residues. V was clipped by 5 bases and J by 2 bases, with 13 bases between them. This CDR3 is CASSPREQTYEQYF. The DNA of the CDR3 is TGTGCCAGCAGCCCACGAGAGCAAACCTACGAGCAGTACTTC.

Only one count was recorded for this clone. The J gene is TRBJ1-1, the V gene TRBV4-3; D may be TRBD1 (5 bases). Trimming cost V 4 bases and J 4 bases, with 10 bases left between them. Germline assignment: CDR1 LGHNA and CDR2 YSLEER. The CDR3 is made up of 13 amino acids. CDR3 amino acids: CASSLTRATEAFF. The CDR3, as DNA: TGCGCCAGCAGCCTTACCAGGGCCACTGAAGCTTTCTTT.

The chain has TRBV5-3 and TRBJ1-3; the D is unclear. TRBV5-3 belongs to the ORF category, with a function that is uncertain. Trimming cost V 8 bases and J 8 bases, with 8 bases left between them. The CDR3 runs to 10 residues. DNA of the CDR3: TGTGCCAGGGAGACCGACACCATATATTTT. Its translation is CARETDTIYF.

This clone was picked up a small number of times. The genes are TRBV4-3 and TRBJ1-6; D gene unclear. The CDR3 has 14 amino acids. Germline CDR1 LGHNA, CDR2 YSLEER. The V and J ends lost 1 base and 6 bases respectively, with 7 bases between them. CDR3 bases: TGCGCCAGCAGCCAAGGGACTGCTAATTCACCCCTCCACTTT. Protein sequence: CASSQGTANSPLHF.

In this sample, this clone turned up once. CDR3 protein: CASSSGSKGEQYF. Written as DNA, the CDR3 is TGTGCCAGCAGTTCCGGGTCGAAAGGCGAGCAGTACTTC. V is TRBV11-3 and J is TRBJ2-7; D gene uncertain. The CDR3 sequence is 13 residues long. Trimming cost V 6 bases and J 6 bases, with 15 bases left between them. Germline values: CDR1 SGHNT, CDR2 YENEEA.

This clone came up a few times. The chain links TRBV7-9 to TRBJ1-1; 8 bases map to TRBD1. The CDR3 extends over 14 amino acids. Germline assignment: CDR1 SEHNR and CDR2 FQNEAQ (reference sequence). V gave up 6 bases and J gave up 3 bases; unmatched junction bases: 6. The CDR3 bases are TGTGCCAGCAGTTCTCAGGGGGCATACACTGAAGCTTTCTTT. Translation gives CASSSQGAYTEAFF.

The gene calls are TRBV27 and TRBJ1-1; 7 nucleotides line up with TRBD1. The CDR3 has 14 amino acids. Germline trimming cut 2 bases from V and 5 bases from J; bases unmatched to any gene: 5. Germline V gene data show CDR1 as MNHEY and CDR2 as SMNVEV (reference sequence). This CDR3 reads CASSLEGGRTEAFF. The CDR3 DNA reads TGTGCCAGCAGTTTAGAAGGGGGCAGGACTGAAGCTTTCTTT.

The V and J genes are TRBV10-3 and TRBJ1-4; no definite D call. The CDR3 is 11 amino acids. The V gene's germline CDR1 is ENHRY and CDR2 SYGVKD. The germline V and J ends were trimmed by 10 bases and 8 bases, with 11 bases remaining between them. The CDR3 protein is CATRWEEKLFF. The DNA of the CDR3 is TGTGCCACCCGGTGGGAGGAAAAACTGTTTTTT.

The J gene is TRBJ2-5, the V gene TRBV4-3; 12 nucleotides agree with TRBD2. The CDR3 has 16 amino acids. Trimming removed 0 bases from V and 2 bases from J; junction bases left unmatched: 1. Germline values: CDR1 LGHNA, CDR2 YSLEER. The CDR3 region is CASSQDGTSGQETQYF. Written as DNA, the CDR3 is TGCGCCAGCAGCCAAGATGGGACTAGCGGGCAAGAGACCCAGTACTTC.

This chain joins TRBV13 and TRBJ1-5; D unclear. The CDR3 covers 13 residues. Trimming removed 1 base at V and 9 bases at J, with 10 bases between. In germline, CDR1 is PRHDT, CDR2 FYEKMQ (reference sequence). The CDR3 bases are TGTGCCAGCAGCTTAGAACGGGGAGGGCCCCAGCATTTT. It translates to CASSLERGGPQHF.

The chain combines TRBV9 with TRBJ2-7; D gene unclear. V was shortened by 3 bases and J by 4 bases, with 8 bases between the two germline ends. Germline loops: CDR1 SGDLS, CDR2 YYNGEE. The CDR3 has 12 residues. The CDR3 DNA follows: TGTGCCAGCAGCGCTGGCCCTTACGAGCAGTACTTC. Protein sequence: CASSAGPYEQYF.